The next 27 T cell receptor beta chains were all read from a single sample in a study of cytomegalovirus exposure and HLA in healthy donors (dated by TCRdb to about 2017). Library prep was done by the immunoSEQ multiplex PCR assay. In TCRdb, the immuneACCESS table is reduced to in-frame sequences with V and J assigned. These tables do not hold every clone; where another copy was compared, an unresolved V gene accounts for under half, and the others remain unexplained. The sample yields about 280,000 clones; approximately 88% were counted once. The leading ten clones occupy about 0.9% of the sample. What was sequenced was PBMCs. These TCRs come from a young woman in good health and CMV-seronegative.

The chain is built from TRBV5-1 and TRBJ2-2; no reliable D call. Between the trimmed V and J ends, which lost 0 bases and 0 bases, there was a span of 6 bases. This CDR3 is built from 15 residues. The germline V gene encodes CDR1 SGHRS and CDR2 YFSETQ. The CDR3 sequence is CASSLVAPNTGELFF. CDR3 nucleotides: TGCGCCAGCAGCTTGGTGGCACCGAACACCGGGGAGCTGTTTTTT.

The chain combines TRBV27 with TRBJ2-7; a possible D gene is TRBD1 (6 bases). Germline assignment: CDR1 MNHEY and CDR2 SMNVEV (reference sequence). V lost 5 bases to trimming and J lost 2 bases, with 10 bases between them. The length of the CDR3 is 13 residues. This CDR3 reads CASSLTGPYEQYF. The CDR3 bases are TGTGCCAGCAGTCTCACAGGGCCCTACGAGCAGTACTTC.

The gene calls are TRBV30 and TRBJ2-5; a possible D gene is TRBD2 (5 bases). In germline, CDR1 is GTSNPN, CDR2 SVGIG (reference sequence). The V end lost 0 bases, the J end lost 4 bases, and 15 bases lay between the germline ends. The length of the CDR3 is 15 residues. CDR3: CAWSVLRSGGETQYF. Written as DNA, the CDR3 is TGTGCCTGGAGTGTACTTAGGTCCGGAGGAGAGACCCAGTACTTC.

The chain combines TRBV7-2 with TRBJ1-1; D may be TRBD1 (5 bases). Trimming took off 6 bases at V and 0 bases at J, with 23 bases between the two ends. Germline CDR1 SGHTA, CDR2 FQGNSA. CDR3 length: 18 amino acids. The CDR3: CASRADDRTRILNTEAFF. The CDR3 nucleotides read TGTGCCAGCAGGGCGGATGATAGGACACGCATATTGAACACTGAAGCTTTCTTT.

The genes are TRBV7-3 and TRBJ2-3; 8 bases map to TRBD2. The CDR3 covers 17 residues. Germline values: CDR1 SGHTA, CDR2 FQGTGA. Trimming at V came to 2 bases and at J to 1 base, leaving 8 bases not matched to a gene. CDR3 nucleotide sequence: TGTGCCAGCAGCTTAGGACCGGGGGGGATACGCACAGATACGCAGTATTTT. As protein: CASSLGPGGIRTDTQYF.

The V and J genes are TRBV25-1 and TRBJ2-7; a weak D match, TRBD2 (5 bases). The CDR3 extends over 13 amino acids. Trimming removed 1 base from V and 6 bases from J, with 10 bases in between. CDR1 is MGHDK, CDR2 SYGVNS, per germline. CDR3 bases: TGTGCCAGCAGTGAATTGTCGGCGGGCGAGCAGTACTTC. Protein product: CASSELSAGEQYF.

This clone has only one observation. The rearrangement joins TRBV28 to TRBJ2-2, with a possible D match to TRBD2 (6 bases). CDR1 and CDR2 (germline): MDHEN, SYDVKM. Trimming pared 4 bases from V and 5 bases from J, leaving 26 bases between. The length of the CDR3 is 19 residues. The CDR3 DNA reads as TGTGCCAGCAGTTCTAGGGGTGTCTACTCGGGAGTAGGTACCGGGGAGCTGTTTTTT. It codes for CASSSRGVYSGVGTGELFF.

J is TRBJ1-4 and V is TRBV30; D possibly corresponds to TRBD1 (5 bases). The germline V and J ends were trimmed by 2 bases and 4 bases, with 14 bases remaining between them. From germline, CDR1 is GTSNPN and CDR2 SVGIG (reference sequence). The CDR3 has 15 amino acids. For the CDR3, the DNA is TGTGCCTGGAGTCTAACATCCGGGGGTAATGAAAAACTGTTTTTT. Its translation is CAWSLTSGGNEKLFF.

The V call is TRBV2, the J call TRBJ2-7, with D tentatively TRBD2 (5 bases). The V end was cut by 1 base, the J end by 4 bases, with 11 bases between. The germline CDR1 and CDR2 sequences are SNHLY and FYNNEI. The CDR3 runs to 14 residues. This CDR3 reads CASSEDPGIYEQYF. CDR3 sequence (DNA): TGTGCCAGCAGTGAAGATCCGGGAATATACGAGCAGTACTTC.

This sequence joins TRBV6-6 and TRBJ2-1, with 10 positions matching TRBD2. There are 14 residues in the CDR3. Germline CDR1 and CDR2: MNHNY and SVGAGI (reference sequence). Trimming removed 6 bases from V and 8 bases from J; junction bases left unmatched: 7. The CDR3 DNA reads TGTGCCAGCAGCCCCTCTAGCGGGAGCGATGAGCAGTTCTTC. Its translation is CASSPSSGSDEQFF.

The CDR3 region has the DNA TGTGCCACTTTAAGGGGGCGCCAGGGCTACACCTTC. Protein: CATLRGRQGYTF. The chain is built from TRBV10-3 and TRBJ1-2; 7 bases are a match to TRBD1. With V trimmed by 10 bases and J by 8 bases, 10 bases remained unmatched. The germline V gene has CDR1 ENHRY and CDR2 SYGVKD. The CDR3 extends over 12 amino acids.

CDR3 DNA: TGTGCCAGCTCACCTGGGACAGCCGAAGAGACCCAGTACTTC. This gives the protein CASSPGTAEETQYF. This chain links TRBV18 with TRBJ2-5; 7 bases align to TRBD1. Germline lookup yields CDR1 KGHSH and CDR2 LQKENI. V lost 3 bases to trimming and J lost 3 bases; unmatched junction nucleotides: 4. This CDR3 has 14 residues.

This chain connects TRBV15 to TRBJ2-3; TRBD2 is a possible D gene (6 bases). CDR3 length: 18 amino acids. CDR1 is LNHNV, CDR2 YYDKDF, per germline (reference sequence). V lost 0 bases and J 0 bases, leaving 16 bases between the germline ends. CDR3 in amino acids: CATSREGTRFVSTDTQYF. CDR3 nucleotides: TGTGCCACCAGCAGAGAGGGGACTCGCTTCGTGAGCACAGATACGCAGTATTTT. Combining the CDR3 with reference TRBV15 and TRBJ2-3 gives the whole variable domain DAMVIQNPRYQVTQFGKPVTLSCSQTLNHNVMYWYQQKSSQAPKLLFHYYDKDFNNEADTPDNFQSRRPNTSFCFLDIRSPGLGDTAMYLCATSREGTRFVSTDTQYFGPGTRLTVL.

V usage is TRBV4-1 and J usage is TRBJ2-7; D is possibly TRBD1 (6 bases). The CDR3 contains 15 residues. V gave up 0 bases and J gave up 0 bases, with 9 bases separating them. The germline V gene has CDR1 MGHRA and CDR2 YSYEKL. The CDR3 loop is CASSQDTGSSYEQYF. The CDR3 bases are TGCGCCAGCAGCCAAGATACAGGGAGCTCCTACGAGCAGTACTTC.

This clone was observed a few times. This sequence joins TRBV9 and TRBJ2-1, with 10 bases fitting TRBD2. Germline V CDR1 and CDR2: SGDLS, YYNGEE. J was trimmed by 6 bases and V by 3 bases; bases with no gene match: 12. The CDR3 covers 17 residues. The CDR3 sequence: CASSASQASGSPNEQFF. The CDR3 nucleotides read TGTGCCAGCAGCGCAAGCCAGGCTAGCGGGAGCCCCAATGAGCAGTTCTTC.

The gene calls are TRBV10-3 and TRBJ1-2; tentatively, D is TRBD1 (6 bases). Per the germline V gene, CDR1 is ENHRY and CDR2 is SYGVKD. This CDR3 spans 13 amino acids. Between the trimmed V and J ends, which lost 0 bases and 6 bases, there was a span of 8 bases. The CDR3 here is CAISESGADGYTF. CDR3 nucleotides: TGTGCCATCAGTGAGTCGGGGGCGGATGGCTACACCTTC.

The chain carries TRBV28 and TRBJ1-4; TRBD1 matches 8 bases. The junction had 7 bases not matched to a gene; V was cut back by 2 bases and J by 5 bases. CDR3 size: 16 residues. CDR1 is MDHEN, CDR2 SYDVKM, per germline. The CDR3: CASSLGLQGGNEKLFF. The CDR3 DNA is TGTGCCAGCAGTTTAGGGTTACAGGGGGGAAATGAAAAACTGTTTTTT. Together with reference TRBV28 and TRBJ1-4, the CDR3 gives the full variable domain: DVKVTQSSRYLVKRTGEKVFLECVQDMDHENMFWYRQDPGLGLRLIYFSYDVKMKEKGDIPEGYSVSREKKERFSLILESASTNQTSMYLCASSLGLQGGNEKLFFGSGTQLSVL.

The chain links TRBV29-1 to TRBJ2-1, with 9 bases aligning to TRBD2. Per germline, CDR1 SQVTM and CDR2 ANQGSEA. The CDR3 runs 16 residues. V was clipped by 0 bases and J by 9 bases; unmatched bases: 12. CDR3: CSVEEGLANPTSEQFF. CDR3 DNA sequence: TGCAGCGTTGAAGAGGGACTAGCAAACCCAACTAGTGAGCAGTTCTTC.

The chain combines TRBV6-5 with TRBJ1-2; 8 nucleotides agree with TRBD1. The junction had 6 bases not matched to a gene; V was cut back by 2 bases and J by 4 bases. This CDR3 spans 15 amino acids. The V gene's germline CDR1 is MNHEY and CDR2 SVGAGI. CDR3 nucleotides: TGTGCCAGCAGTTACGGTGACAGGGGAGGCTATGGCTACACCTTC. Translation gives CASSYGDRGGYGYTF.

This chain connects TRBV18 to TRBJ2-7; D not resolved. V lost 6 bases to trimming and J lost 0 bases, with 6 bases between them. The CDR3 runs 12 residues. Germline loops: CDR1 KGHSH, CDR2 LQKENI. The CDR3 DNA follows: TGTGCCAGCTCCCGCAGCTCCTACGAGCAGTACTTC. This translates into CASSRSSYEQYF.

The J gene is TRBJ2-2, the V gene TRBV30, with 7 bases lining up with TRBD2. CDR3 length equals 14 residues. V shed 2 bases and J 6 bases; nucleotides not matched to a gene: 6. Germline V CDR1 and CDR2: GTSNPN, SVGIG (reference sequence). The CDR3 spells CAWSWEGYSGELFF. The CDR3 DNA reads as TGTGCCTGGAGTTGGGAGGGGTACTCCGGGGAGCTGTTTTTT.

The J gene is TRBJ2-7, the V gene TRBV7-6; TRBD2 matches at 7 bases. V lost 5 bases to trimming and J lost 3 bases; unmatched junction nucleotides: 4. From germline, CDR1 is SGHVS and CDR2 FNYEAQ. CDR3 size: 13 residues. CDR3 region: CASSPRERYEQYF. CDR3 DNA: TGTGCCAGCAGCCCGCGGGAGCGCTACGAGCAGTACTTC.

This clone occurred a few times. The rearrangement joins TRBV2 to TRBJ2-7; D is unresolved. V lost 5 bases and J lost 3, with 8 bases in between. Germline-derived CDR1 and CDR2 are SNHLY and FYNNEI. The CDR3 extends over 12 amino acids. CDR3 amino acids: CASSPASYEQYF. In DNA form, the CDR3 reads TGTGCCAGCAGTCCCGCGAGCTACGAGCAGTACTTC.

The rearrangement joins TRBV7-9 to TRBJ1-5; D gene unclear. With 1 base removed from V and 3 bases from J, the gap between germline ends came to 10 bases. The CDR3 runs to 15 residues. CDR1 and CDR2 from the germline V gene are SEHNR and FQNEAQ (reference sequence). The CDR3 spells CASSLGSGNNQPQHF. The CDR3 region has the DNA TGTGCCAGCAGCTTAGGTTCAGGAAACAATCAGCCCCAGCATTTT.

The chain carries TRBV7-8 and TRBJ2-3, with 9 bases lining up with TRBD2. Germline CDR1 and CDR2: SGHVS and FQNEAQ. The junction had 5 bases not matched to a gene; V was cut back by 3 bases and J by 1 base. The CDR3 extends over 16 amino acids. CDR3 sequence reads: CASSFPTSGGTDTQYF. The CDR3 DNA reads as TGTGCCAGCAGCTTCCCGACTAGCGGAGGCACAGATACGCAGTATTTT.

V and J are TRBV14 and TRBJ2-1, with D possibly matching TRBD1 (5 bases). With 2 bases removed from V and 12 bases from J, the gap between germline ends came to 11 bases. The CDR3 covers 12 residues. The germline CDR1 and CDR2 sequences are SGHDN and FVKESK. CDR3 sequence reads: CASSQLRGRQFF. In DNA, the CDR3 is TGTGCCAGCAGCCAACTTAGGGGTAGGCAGTTCTTC.

The CDR3: CASTRGAGSLVDTEAFF. CDR3 bases: TGTGCCAGCACCCGGGGGGCGGGGTCGCTGGTGGACACTGAAGCTTTCTTT. The V and J genes are TRBV5-6 and TRBJ1-1; D possibly corresponds to TRBD1 (6 bases). Germline-derived CDR1 and CDR2 are SGHDT and YYEEEE. This CDR3 has 17 amino acids. V was pared by 6 bases and J by 3 bases, with 24 bases between.